A selection of T cell receptor beta chains follows, all from one sample in a study of T cell repertoires in cytomegalovirus infection. In TCRdb, the reads were re-called with MiXCR into one record per CDR3 protein. The sample has 150,000 to 200,000 distinct CDR3 sequences; 8% to 10% are singletons. The sample comprised PBMCs. The receptors were gathered from a human donor in good health (CMV status not recorded). Some clones in this sample may be carry-over from other donors' samples. CDR3s include the opening cysteine and the closing phenylalanine or tryptophan. A D gene is named only where the DNA matches it firmly. Clone size appears in some rows only: once, few, many, or a class for an expanded clone.

TRBV6-2/TRBV6-3,TRBJ2-7,.,TRBD2,TGTGCCAGCAGGGGGAGCGGGATGCTCTACGAGCAGTACTTC,CASRGSGMLYEQYF
TRBV7-8,TRBJ2-5,many,TRBD2,TGTGCCAGCAGCTTAAGGGGTGGACGGGGGGAAGAGACCCAGTACTTC,CASSLRGGRGEETQYF
TRBV7-2,TRBJ1-2,many,TRBD1,TGTGCCAGCACCCGGGACAGGGGGGCGGAAGGCTACACCTTC,CASTRDRGAEGYTF
TRBV19,TRBJ1-1,few,.,TGTGCCAGTGCAAGGGGGAGGAACACTGAAGCTTTCTTT,CASARGRNTEAFF
TRBV7-2,TRBJ2-5,many,TRBD1,TGTGCCAGCAGCTTAGCCTATGGGACAGGGCGACAAGAGACCCAGTACTTC,CASSLAYGTGRQETQYF
TRBV12-3/TRBV12-4,TRBJ1-2,few,TRBD1,TGTGCCAGCAGTTTAGGGACAGGGGTCTTCTATGGCTACACCTTC,CASSLGTGVFYGYTF
TRBV4-3,TRBJ2-6,many,.,TGCGCCAGCAGCCAAGATTGGGGTACCGGGGCCAACGTCCTGACTTTC,CASSQDWGTGANVLTF
TRBV29-1,TRBJ1-5,.,TRBD1,TGCAGCGTGAGGGACAGGTCGTCTAATCAGCCCCAGCATTTT,CSVRDRSSNQPQHF
TRBV6-2/TRBV6-3,TRBJ2-5,many,TRBD2,TGTGCCAGCAGTCCCCGGGAGGAAGAGACCCAGTACTTC,CASSPREEETQYF
TRBV6-5,TRBJ1-5,few,.,TGTGCCAGCAGTTACTCGAAGGTGGCCAATCAGCCCCAGCATTTT,CASSYSKVANQPQHF
TRBV7-2,TRBJ1-5,many,.,TGTGCCAGCAGCTTAGATGGAGATAATCAGCCCCAGCATTTT,CASSLDGDNQPQHF
TRBV15,TRBJ1-5,.,.,TGTGCCACCAGCAGAGACGGCCCCAATCAGCCCCAGCATTTT,CATSRDGPNQPQHF
TRBV20-1,TRBJ2-4,.,TRBD2,TGCAGCGGACTAGACCTAGCCAAAAACATTCAGTACTTC,CSGLDLAKNIQYF
TRBV7-2,TRBJ2-4,many,TRBD2,TGTGCCAGCAGTTTAAATAGCGGGAGCGGGTCGGGCATTCAGTACTTC,CASSLNSGSGSGIQYF
TRBV28,TRBJ1-5,few,.,TGTGCCAGCAGTTCCGGGACACGGAATCAGCCCCAGCATTTT,CASSSGTRNQPQHF